The rows below give T cell receptor beta chains drawn from one sample of a study of Ad26.COV2.S vaccination and SARS-CoV-2 variants. Profiling relied on immunoSEQ multiplex PCR, and the TCRdb table lists in-frame clones only, not all of them. The table includes about 350,000 clones, around 89% detected once. The sample here was peripheral blood, taken in a trial of Ad26.COV2.S vaccine versus placebo. Source of these receptors: a person aged 18 to 59 who received the Ad26.COV2.S COVID-19 vaccine or a placebo. Each CDR3 is given with its conserved first and last residue. The order of the fields is clone size, J gene, D gene, V gene, CDR3 DNA, CDR3 protein. A D gene is named only where the DNA matches it firmly. Part of the rows lack a size; the others show once, few, many or a class for expanded clones.

abundance: -
j_gene: TRBJ1-3
d_gene: -
v_gene: TRBV18
CDR3nt: TGTGCCAGCACTCCCCGGGGCGGTTCTTCTGGAAACACCATATATTTT
CDR3aa: CASTPRGGSSGNTIYF

abundance: few
j_gene: TRBJ1-4
d_gene: -
v_gene: TRBV5-1
CDR3nt: TGCGCCAGCAAAGCCTCTTCGGTGACTAATGAAAAACTGTTTTTT
CDR3aa: CASKASSVTNEKLFF

abundance: -
j_gene: TRBJ2-5
d_gene: -
v_gene: TRBV5-1
CDR3nt: TGCGCCAGCAGCCCTAGTGACCAAGAGACCCAGTACTTC
CDR3aa: CASSPSDQETQYF

abundance: -
j_gene: TRBJ1-2
d_gene: TRBD1
v_gene: TRBV4-1
CDR3nt: TGCGCCAGCAGCCAAACAACGGACAGGGGTTGGTTGCGCGGCTACACCTTC
CDR3aa: CASSQTTDRGWLRGYTF

abundance: -
j_gene: TRBJ1-5
d_gene: -
v_gene: TRBV19
CDR3nt: TGTGCCAGTATTGACATTTATAGCAATCAGCCCCAGCATTTT
CDR3aa: CASIDIYSNQPQHF

abundance: -
j_gene: TRBJ1-4
d_gene: -
v_gene: TRBV11-2
CDR3nt: TGTGCCAGCAGCTTAACGCGACCCCGGGACGTTGTTAATGAAAAACTGTTTTTT
CDR3aa: CASSLTRPRDVVNEKLFF

abundance: -
j_gene: TRBJ2-1
d_gene: TRBD2
v_gene: TRBV29-1
CDR3nt: TGCAGCGTTACCCCGACTAGCGGAGGACTCGATGAGCAGTTCTTC
CDR3aa: CSVTPTSGGLDEQFF

abundance: -
j_gene: TRBJ2-3
d_gene: TRBD2
v_gene: TRBV7-9
CDR3nt: TGTGCCAGCAGCCTAGGACTAGCGGGGGGCACAGATACGCAGTATTTT
CDR3aa: CASSLGLAGGTDTQYF

abundance: -
j_gene: TRBJ1-2
d_gene: -
v_gene: TRBV6-5
CDR3nt: TGTGCCAGCAGTTACTCGGGGGTATCCGATGGCTACACCTTC
CDR3aa: CASSYSGVSDGYTF

abundance: -
j_gene: TRBJ1-3
d_gene: -
v_gene: TRBV5-1
CDR3nt: TGCGCCAGCAGCTTGAACCCCACTCTCTCTGGAAACACCATATATTTT
CDR3aa: CASSLNPTLSGNTIYF

abundance: -
j_gene: TRBJ1-5
d_gene: TRBD1
v_gene: TRBV7-2
CDR3nt: TGTGCCAGCAGCTCTAGGGGACAGGGACCTAATCAGCCCCAGCATTTT
CDR3aa: CASSSRGQGPNQPQHF

abundance: -
j_gene: TRBJ1-4
d_gene: -
v_gene: TRBV4-2
CDR3nt: TGTGCCAGCAGCCAAGAACGCTCCTCACTGTTTTTT
CDR3aa: CASSQERSSLFF

abundance: -
j_gene: TRBJ2-7
d_gene: -
v_gene: TRBV28
CDR3nt: TGTGCCAGCAGTTTAAGGGCAGGGAGCTCCTACGAGCAGTACTTC
CDR3aa: CASSLRAGSSYEQYF

abundance: -
j_gene: TRBJ2-1
d_gene: TRBD2
v_gene: TRBV27
CDR3nt: TGTGCCAGCAGTTTATTACTAGCGGGGGGTCACAATGAGCAGTTCTTC
CDR3aa: CASSLLLAGGHNEQFF

abundance: -
j_gene: TRBJ2-5
d_gene: TRBD1
v_gene: TRBV5-1
CDR3nt: TGCGCCAGCAGCGAACAAACAGGGGGCTTAGAGACCCAGTACTTC
CDR3aa: CASSEQTGGLETQYF

abundance: -
j_gene: TRBJ2-1
d_gene: -
v_gene: TRBV6-2/TRBV6-3
CDR3nt: TGTGCCAGCAGTTACTCGGCACTAGATTACAATGAGCAGTTCTTC
CDR3aa: CASSYSALDYNEQFF

abundance: once
j_gene: TRBJ2-7
d_gene: TRBD2
v_gene: TRBV28
CDR3nt: TGTGCCAGCAATGTAGCGGGAGGGGGCAGCGAGCAGTACTTC
CDR3aa: CASNVAGGGSEQYF

abundance: -
j_gene: TRBJ1-1
d_gene: -
v_gene: TRBV2
CDR3nt: TGTGCCAGCAAGGGGACTGAGAACACTGAAGCTTTCTTT
CDR3aa: CASKGTENTEAFF

abundance: -
j_gene: TRBJ2-5
d_gene: -
v_gene: TRBV4-2
CDR3nt: TGTGCCAGCAGCCAAGATCTGCGGGTTGAGACCCAGTACTTC
CDR3aa: CASSQDLRVETQYF

abundance: -
j_gene: TRBJ1-4
d_gene: -
v_gene: TRBV5-1
CDR3nt: TGCGCCAGCAGCTTGGTGGCAGGGCCTAATGAAAAACTGTTTTTT
CDR3aa: CASSLVAGPNEKLFF

abundance: -
j_gene: TRBJ2-3
d_gene: -
v_gene: TRBV20-1
CDR3nt: TGCAGTGCTAGTCCCGGGGGCTTTAGCACAGATACGCAGTATTTT
CDR3aa: CSASPGGFSTDTQYF

abundance: -
j_gene: TRBJ1-5
d_gene: -
v_gene: TRBV19
CDR3nt: TGTGCCAGTAGTATAGAACCTCATACCCGGGTCGATCAGCCCCAGCATTTT
CDR3aa: CASSIEPHTRVDQPQHF

abundance: -
j_gene: TRBJ1-2
d_gene: -
v_gene: TRBV27
CDR3nt: TGTGCCAGCAGTTTATCTGGGTCTAACTATGGCTACACCTTC
CDR3aa: CASSLSGSNYGYTF

abundance: -
j_gene: TRBJ1-1
d_gene: -
v_gene: TRBV19
CDR3nt: TGTGCCAGTAGTCCAACTGGTGGGGGACCTGAAGCTTTCTTT
CDR3aa: CASSPTGGGPEAFF

abundance: few
j_gene: TRBJ2-2
d_gene: -
v_gene: TRBV4-2
CDR3nt: TGTGCCAGCAGCCAAGTGGTCAGGGGCTACACCGGGGAGCTGTTTTTT
CDR3aa: CASSQVVRGYTGELFF

abundance: -
j_gene: TRBJ1-2
d_gene: -
v_gene: TRBV13
CDR3nt: TGTGCCAGCAGCTTCAAATCGGGGCCGTATTATGGCTACACCTTC
CDR3aa: CASSFKSGPYYGYTF

abundance: -
j_gene: TRBJ2-3
d_gene: TRBD2
v_gene: TRBV2
CDR3nt: TGTGCCAGCAGTGGGACTAGAACAGATACGCAGTATTTT
CDR3aa: CASSGTRTDTQYF

abundance: -
j_gene: TRBJ1-1
d_gene: TRBD1
v_gene: TRBV18
CDR3nt: TGTGCCAGCTCGCCTAGACAGGGGGCTCCTCTTTACACTGAAGCTTTCTTT
CDR3aa: CASSPRQGAPLYTEAFF

abundance: -
j_gene: TRBJ2-2
d_gene: TRBD2
v_gene: TRBV9
CDR3nt: TGTGCCAGCAGCGTAGTAGCGGGGGGAACGAACACCGGGGAGCTGTTTTTT
CDR3aa: CASSVVAGGTNTGELFF

abundance: -
j_gene: TRBJ1-2
d_gene: -
v_gene: TRBV11-2
CDR3nt: TGTGCCAGCAGCTACCACGCCCGGGACACCTATGGCTACACCTTC
CDR3aa: CASSYHARDTYGYTF

abundance: -
j_gene: TRBJ2-7
d_gene: TRBD1
v_gene: TRBV6-6
CDR3nt: TGTGCCAGCAGTTACGTTGGGACAGGGAGCCACGAGCAGTACTTC
CDR3aa: CASSYVGTGSHEQYF

abundance: -
j_gene: TRBJ2-1
d_gene: -
v_gene: TRBV5-1
CDR3nt: TGCGCCAGCAGCTTGGCCAGGGGCAATGAGCAGTTCTTC
CDR3aa: CASSLARGNEQFF

abundance: -
j_gene: TRBJ1-2
d_gene: -
v_gene: TRBV27
CDR3nt: TGTGCCAGCAGTTTATCGGGAGGGGGAGTCTATGGCTACACCTTC
CDR3aa: CASSLSGGGVYGYTF

abundance: few
j_gene: TRBJ1-5
d_gene: -
v_gene: TRBV7-2
CDR3nt: TGTGCCAGCAGCTCTCCGGGACACAATAGCAATCAGCCCCAGCATTTT
CDR3aa: CASSSPGHNSNQPQHF

abundance: -
j_gene: TRBJ2-3
d_gene: TRBD2
v_gene: TRBV5-4
CDR3nt: TGTGCCAGCAACCGTCGGGGGGCGGGAGGGCGAGATACGCAGTATTTT
CDR3aa: CASNRRGAGGRDTQYF

abundance: -
j_gene: TRBJ2-5
d_gene: -
v_gene: TRBV28
CDR3nt: TGTGCCAGCAGCCCATCACGACGGGAGACCCAGTACTTC
CDR3aa: CASSPSRRETQYF

abundance: -
j_gene: TRBJ2-3
d_gene: -
v_gene: TRBV9
CDR3nt: TGTGCCAGCAGCGTAGCTAGCGTGATAACTAGCACAGATACGCAGTATTTT
CDR3aa: CASSVASVITSTDTQYF

abundance: once
j_gene: TRBJ1-2
d_gene: -
v_gene: TRBV5-4
CDR3nt: TGTGCCAGCAGCTTGAGGGGGTCTTATGGCTACACCTTC
CDR3aa: CASSLRGSYGYTF

abundance: -
j_gene: TRBJ1-6
d_gene: -
v_gene: TRBV3-1/TRBV3-2
CDR3nt: TGTGCCAGCAGCCAAGATCTTACCGAGCTCCCTAATAATTCACCCCTCCACTTT
CDR3aa: CASSQDLTELPNNSPLHF

abundance: -
j_gene: TRBJ2-1
d_gene: TRBD2
v_gene: TRBV5-1
CDR3nt: TGCGCCAGCAGATCCTCTAGCGGGTCCTACAATGAGCAGTTCTTC
CDR3aa: CASRSSSGSYNEQFF

abundance: -
j_gene: TRBJ2-3
d_gene: -
v_gene: TRBV7-8
CDR3nt: TGTGCCAGCAGCGGGAAACAGGGTACAGATACGCAGTATTTT
CDR3aa: CASSGKQGTDTQYF

abundance: -
j_gene: TRBJ1-4
d_gene: -
v_gene: TRBV5-6
CDR3nt: TGTGCCAGCAGCCACGGGACCGAGGTGACAAAACTGTTTTTT
CDR3aa: CASSHGTEVTKLFF

abundance: -
j_gene: TRBJ2-7
d_gene: -
v_gene: TRBV5-4
CDR3nt: TGTGCCAGCAGCTTGGCCCGGAACTCCTACGAGCAGTACTTC
CDR3aa: CASSLARNSYEQYF

abundance: few
j_gene: TRBJ1-2
d_gene: TRBD1
v_gene: TRBV12-5
CDR3nt: TGTGCTAGTGGTTTTTATGGACAGGGTGAGGGGAGTAAAGGCTACACCTTC
CDR3aa: CASGFYGQGEGSKGYTF

abundance: -
j_gene: TRBJ1-5
d_gene: TRBD1
v_gene: TRBV6-5
CDR3nt: TGTGCCAGCAGTTACCCGACAGGGTCCGGTCAGCCCCAGCATTTT
CDR3aa: CASSYPTGSGQPQHF

abundance: -
j_gene: TRBJ2-7
d_gene: TRBD1
v_gene: TRBV4-3
CDR3nt: TGCGCCAGCAGCCATGGACAGGGGGGGGACTACGAGCAGTACTTC
CDR3aa: CASSHGQGGDYEQYF